This T cell receptor (beta chain) was recovered during a study of PD-1 blockade in mismatch repair-deficient tumors. Study-wide points: Tumor-resident clones, often undetectable pretreatment in blood, expanded then contracted after pembrolizumab.

TCR sequencing covered a few patients who responded to pembrolizumab. Note on this clone: Its antigen is undetermined.

This CDR3 is built from 17 residues. Trimming cost V 0 bases and J 2 bases; bases outside gene matches: 8. Germline assignment: CDR1 SGHRS and CDR2 YFSETQ. Data came from immunoSEQ multiplex PCR; TCRdb stores just in-frame clones and leaves some out. The table lists around 10,000 clones, approximately 85% of them singletons. The clonotype originates from an adult with mismatch repair-deficient cancer. This specimen consisted of PBMCs, obtained approximately 49 weeks after starting pembrolizumab. The chain recombines TRBV5-1 with TRBJ2-3; 8 bases fit TRBD2. The CDR3 protein is CASSLGTSGVSTDTQYF. CDR3 bases: TGCGCCAGCAGCTTGGGTACTAGCGGAGTATCCACAGATACGCAGTATTTT.